This entry concerns a single TCR beta chain. What it recognizes is unknown. This sample was included in a study of PD-1 blockade in classical Hodgkin lymphoma. Regarding time point: newly diagnosed, previously untreated cHL patient sample. Thawed PBMCs yielded CD4+ T cells through magnetic negative selection. From germline, CDR1 is MNHNS and CDR2 SASEGT. V shed 6 bases and J shed 4 bases, with 15 bases lying between them. The CDR3 consists of 14 residues. Here immunoSEQ multiplex PCR was the method, and the copy in TCRdb shows in-frame clones only, minus some. This table holds about 36,000 clones, 85% to 90% found once. Study-level points and caveats: Reported baseline diversity: healthy donors highest, relapsed/refractory patients lowest. No one has yet defined what causes the repertoire differences, which may be disease activity or prior therapy.

This rearrangement joins TRBV6-1 to TRBJ1-1; a weak D match, TRBD1 (5 bases). The clonotype was recovered from a human donor with classical Hodgkin lymphoma. Sample: CD4+ T cells from blood. The CDR3 nucleotides are TGTGCCAGCAGGGCCGGAGGGGAGAGCACTGAAGCTTTCTTT. It encodes CASRAGGESTEAFF.